These 14 T cell receptor beta chains originate from one sample sequenced in a study of blood T cell repertoires in COVID-19 (dated by TCRdb to 2018 to 2020). Library prep was done by the immunoSEQ multiplex PCR assay. TCRdb limited this immuneACCESS table to in-frame rearrangements with V and J called. A share of clones is missing; checked studies link under half to unresolved V genes, and the rest is unexplained. For this sample there are approximately 100,000 clones; about 84% appear just once. About 14% of the sample belongs to the ten largest clones. Material: peripheral blood. These TCRs come from a woman in her 70s with acute or convalescent COVID-19.

The chain combines TRBV6-5 with TRBJ2-5; 8 bases line up with TRBD1. The CDR3 contains 15 residues. After removal of 4 bases from V and 4 bases from J, the junction contained 8 bases not matched to a gene. The V gene's germline CDR1 is MNHEY and CDR2 SVGAGI. The chain's CDR3 is CASSSWTGKGETQYF. CDR3 DNA: TGTGCCAGCAGTTCCTGGACAGGGAAGGGAGAGACCCAGTACTTC.

The CDR3 DNA reads TGTGCCAGCGGTGAGGCGGCCAAAGCTAACTATGGCTACACCTTC. Amino acid sequence: CASGEAAKANYGYTF. J is TRBJ1-2 and V is TRBV28; D gene ambiguous. The V gene lost 8 bases and the J gene lost 0 bases, with 16 bases spanning the gap. The CDR3 consists of 15 residues. The germline gives CDR1 MDHEN, CDR2 SYDVKM.

This chain uses TRBV28 with TRBJ1-2; D might be TRBD1 (6 bases). CDR3 size: 14 residues. Germline values: CDR1 MDHEN, CDR2 SYDVKM. V gave up 2 bases and J gave up 4 bases, with 11 bases separating them. The CDR3 sequence is CASSLRATGYGYTF. The CDR3 DNA follows: TGTGCCAGCAGTTTAAGGGCGACAGGCTATGGCTACACCTTC.

The rearrangement uses TRBV6-6 and TRBJ1-1; D is perhaps TRBD1 (6 bases). V was clipped by 2 bases and J by 1 base, with 11 bases between them. Per germline, CDR1 MNHNY and CDR2 SVGAGI (reference sequence). This CDR3 spans 15 amino acids. The CDR3 DNA is TGTGCCAGCAGTTACCAGGGGAGGGGGAACACTGAAGCTTTCTTT. This encodes CASSYQGRGNTEAFF.

This clone was seen just once. The chain recombines TRBV6-5 with TRBJ1-2; D is possibly TRBD1 (6 bases). V shed 8 bases and J shed 2 bases, with 9 bases lying between them. There are 12 residues in the CDR3. Germline CDR1 MNHEY, CDR2 SVGAGI. CDR3 nucleotide sequence: TGTGCCAGCGGGGGCTTAAACTATGGCTACACCTTC. Protein sequence: CASGGLNYGYTF.

The chain uses TRBV9 and TRBJ1-2; TRBD1 matches 9 bases. CDR3 length: 15 amino acids. Germline assignment: CDR1 SGDLS and CDR2 YYNGEE. Trimming took 0 bases from V and 6 from J; bases not matched to a gene: 6. CDR3 in DNA: TGTGCCAGCAGCGTAGGATTCGGGACAGGGAATGGCTACACCTTC. It encodes CASSVGFGTGNGYTF.

The V gene is TRBV7-6, the J gene TRBJ2-6, with TRBD1 matching 10 bases. The CDR3 consists of 21 residues. The junction had 13 bases not matched to a gene; V was cut back by 2 bases and J by 0 bases. In germline, CDR1 is SGHVS, CDR2 FNYEAQ. The CDR3 DNA sequence: TGTGCCAGCAGCTTAAAACCGGACAGGGGGGGCTTCAGCTCTGGGGCCAACGTCCTGACTTTC. Its protein is CASSLKPDRGGFSSGANVLTF.

The chain carries TRBV11-2 and TRBJ1-1, with 7 bases that match TRBD1. The CDR3 covers 13 residues. Germline CDR1 is SGHAT and CDR2 is FQNNGV. V gave up 3 bases and J gave up 7 bases; unmatched junction bases: 5. The CDR3 sequence is CASSFRQGIEAFF. CDR3 nucleotide sequence: TGTGCCAGCAGCTTTCGACAGGGCATTGAAGCTTTCTTT.

The CDR3 coding sequence is TGTGCCTGGAGTGTACAAGACCAAGAGACCCAGTACTTC. Encoded protein: CAWSVQDQETQYF. The chain is built from TRBV30 and TRBJ2-5; D remains unclear. Germline V gives CDR1 GTSNPN, CDR2 SVGIG (reference sequence). This CDR3 spans 13 amino acids. Trimming cost V 0 bases and J 0 bases, with 5 bases left between them.

This chain links TRBV28 with TRBJ1-2, with a possible D match to TRBD1 (6 bases). In germline, CDR1 is MDHEN, CDR2 SYDVKM. The CDR3 consists of 17 residues. Deletions cut 4 bases from V and 1 base from J, with 19 bases between. CDR3 sequence: CASSSGTTGQFNYGYTF. CDR3 DNA sequence: TGTGCCAGCAGTTCGGGGACCACAGGACAGTTTAACTATGGCTACACCTTC.

This clone has just one count. V gene TRBV5-1 combines with J gene TRBJ2-5; 8 positions agree with TRBD2. Germline values: CDR1 SGHRS, CDR2 YFSETQ. The CDR3 runs 16 residues. The ends lost 3 bases at V and 10 bases at J; junction bases unmatched: 17. CDR3 amino acids: CASSSRPGTTGGGQYF. Here the CDR3 DNA reads TGCGCCAGCAGCTCGCGCCCCGGGACCACGGGAGGGGGCCAGTACTTC.

The chain combines TRBV18 with TRBJ2-7, with D maybe TRBD2 (5 bases). The CDR3 contains 13 residues. The V gene lost 3 bases and the J gene lost 6 bases, with 12 bases spanning the gap. Looked up from germline, CDR1 is KGHSH and CDR2 is LQKENI. The CDR3 bases are TGTGCCAGCTCACCCCCGTACGGAGGCGAGCAGTACGTC. Translated, it gives CASSPPYGGEQYV.

The V call is TRBV2, the J call TRBJ2-5; TRBD2 aligns across 9 bases. The CDR3 consists of 15 residues. Germline-derived CDR1 and CDR2 are SNHLY and FYNNEI. The junction had 7 bases not matched to a gene; V was cut back by 4 bases and J by 4 bases. The CDR3 DNA is TGTGCCAGCAGTGTTGAGCGGGGGGTACGAGAGACCCAGTACTTC. This translates into CASSVERGVRETQYF.

The chain recombines TRBV15 with TRBJ1-5; 7 nucleotides agree with TRBD1. This CDR3 has 14 residues. The germline V gene has CDR1 LNHNV and CDR2 YYDKDF (reference sequence). Losses at the gene ends were 3 bases for V and 7 bases for J; bases not matched to a gene: 6. The DNA of the CDR3 is TGTGCCACCAGCAGGGCCACAGGGGTACAGCCCCAGCATTTT. Translated, it gives CATSRATGVQPQHF.